The 29 T cell receptor beta chains below all came from one sample that was sequenced in a study of identical twins (dated by TCRdb to about 2016). To prepare the library, 5' RACE was applied. Sequencing was performed on an Illumina HiSeq 2000. The public reads were reanalyzed by TCRdb: fastp trimming at Q25, MiXCR alignment, in-frame beta chains only. Every CDR3 protein is listed once, alongside the most common genes and DNA of its rows. The sample yields approximately 1.8 million distinct CDR3 sequences; under 35% were counted once. The ten largest clones take up less than 0.35% of the sample. Specimen: cord blood. These receptor sequences come from a newborn girl in good health.

Only one count was recorded for this clonotype. CDR3: CSARVRLAGGLSYNEQFF. DNA for the CDR3: TGCAGTGCTAGAGTTCGACTAGCGGGAGGGCTTTCCTACAATGAGCAGTTCTTC. This chain links TRBV20-1 with TRBJ2-1; 14 positions match TRBD2. Germline CDR1 and CDR2: DFQATT and SNEGSKA (reference sequence). Trimming cost V 1 base and J 1 base; bases outside gene matches: 6. The CDR3 is 18 amino acids.

The gene calls are TRBV24-1 and TRBJ2-1, with TRBD2 matching 10 bases. The trim removed 5 bases at V and 4 bases at J, leaving 10 bases unmatched. Germline V gene data show CDR1 as KGHDR and CDR2 as SFDVKD. CDR3 length: 17 amino acids. Here the CDR3 reads CATSGPTSGPKYNEQFF. The CDR3 nucleotides read TGTGCCACCAGTGGGCCGACTAGCGGGCCTAAATACAATGAGCAGTTCTTC.

This clonotype was seen only a few times. This chain's CDR3 is CAWSQAAGYTF. In nucleotides, the CDR3 is TGTGCCTGGAGCCAGGCTGCTGGCTACACCTTC. V and J are TRBV30 and TRBJ1-2, with D unresolved. CDR1 and CDR2 from the germline V gene are GTSNPN and SVGIG (reference sequence). Trimming removed 3 bases from V and 7 bases from J, with 9 bases in between. The CDR3 has 11 residues.

V and J are TRBV3-1 and TRBJ2-3, with D perhaps TRBD1 (5 bases). The CDR3 covers 16 residues. V dropped 0 bases and J dropped 0 bases, with 10 bases sitting between them. The V gene's germline CDR1 is LGHDT and CDR2 YNNKEL (reference sequence). The CDR3 reads CASSQDLGRSTDTQYF. In DNA, the CDR3 is TGTGCCAGCAGCCAAGATCTGGGGCGTAGCACAGATACGCAGTATTTT.

J is TRBJ1-2 and V is TRBV10-3; tentative D call: TRBD1 (6 bases). V lost 6 bases, J lost 8 bases, and 19 bases lay in between. The CDR3 is made up of 14 amino acids. Germline V gene data show CDR1 as ENHRY and CDR2 as SYGVKD. The CDR3 coding sequence is TGTGCCATCAGCGACTCGGGGGGGCCGTGGGGCTACACCTTC. This translates into CAISDSGGPWGYTF.

The V gene is TRBV28, the J gene TRBJ1-3; D call uncertain. The CDR3 covers 18 residues. Trimming removed 4 bases from V and 2 bases from J, with 21 bases in between. Germline V gives CDR1 MDHEN, CDR2 SYDVKM. CDR3: CASSSPWGTPNPGNTIYF. Here the CDR3 DNA reads TGTGCCAGCAGTTCACCTTGGGGAACCCCTAATCCTGGAAACACCATATATTTT.

This sequence joins TRBV2 and TRBJ2-1; D ambiguous. With 1 base removed from V and 5 bases from J, the gap between germline ends came to 12 bases. CDR1 is SNHLY, CDR2 FYNNEI, per germline. This CDR3 is 15 amino acids long. The CDR3 here is CASSEGLVTNNEQFF. As DNA, the CDR3 is TGTGCCAGCAGTGAAGGGCTAGTAACGAACAATGAGCAGTTCTTC. Full variable domain (rest looked up from reference TRBV2 and TRBJ2-1): EPEVTQTPSHQVTQMGQEVILRCVPISNHLYFYWYRQILGQKVEFLVSFYNNEISEKSEIFDDQFSVERPDGSNFTLKIRSTKLEDSAMYFCASSEGLVTNNEQFFGPGTRLTVL.

This clonotype was seen a few times. V is TRBV12-5 and J is TRBJ2-1; 8 bases map to TRBD2. The ends lost 0 bases at V and 0 bases at J; junction bases unmatched: 4. Germline loops: CDR1 LGHNT, CDR2 FRNRAP. The CDR3 covers 17 residues. CDR3 coding DNA: TGTGCTAGTGGTTTGGTGACTAGCGCCAGCTCCTACAATGAGCAGTTCTTC. Translated: CASGLVTSASSYNEQFF.

The chain uses TRBV14 and TRBJ1-6; possible D gene TRBD1, 5 bases. From germline, CDR1 is SGHDN and CDR2 FVKESK. V dropped 4 bases and J dropped 7 bases, with 17 bases sitting between them. CDR3 size: 16 residues. The CDR3 loop is CASSPPRVGTNSPLHF. In DNA, the CDR3 is TGTGCCAGCAGCCCACCCCGTGTAGGGACCAATTCACCCCTCCACTTT. Together with reference TRBV14 and TRBJ1-6, the CDR3 gives the full variable domain: EAGVTQFPSHSVIEKGQTVTLRCDPISGHDNLYWYRRVMGKEIKFLLHFVKESKQDESGMPNNRFLAERTGGTYSTLKVQPAELEDSGVYFCASSPPRVGTNSPLHFGNGTRLTVT.

This clonotype was detected a few times. This sequence joins TRBV20-1 and TRBJ2-1; TRBD2 agrees at 9 bases. The CDR3 is made up of 16 amino acids. Germline CDR1 reads DFQATT; CDR2 reads SNEGSKA (reference sequence). Trimming took 0 bases from V and 9 from J; bases not matched to a gene: 12. The CDR3 sequence: CSARDQRTSVLGEQFF. CDR3 in DNA: TGCAGTGCTAGAGATCAACGGACTAGCGTTCTGGGTGAGCAGTTCTTC.

The CDR3 DNA reads as TGTGCCAGCAGTTTTAGCGGGAGGCTCAATGAGCAGTTCTTC. Amino acid sequence: CASSFSGRLNEQFF. The gene calls are TRBV12-3 or TRBV12-4 and TRBJ2-1, with 10 bases fitting TRBD2. Unmatched junction bases numbered 2, after V lost 3 bases and J lost 6 bases. The length of the CDR3 is 14 residues.

The gene calls are TRBV6-6 and TRBJ1-2, with no clear D. CDR3 size: 14 residues. V was trimmed by 11 bases and J by 0 bases, leaving 16 bases between them. Germline V lookup: CDR1 MNHNY, CDR2 SVGAGI (reference sequence). The CDR3 here is CAGGGGSPNYGYTF. CDR3 sequence (DNA): TGTGCCGGAGGTGGAGGCAGCCCTAACTATGGCTACACCTTC.

This clonotype was seen only a few times. V gene TRBV7-2 combines with J gene TRBJ1-2; D gene ambiguous. Germline assignment: CDR1 SGHTA and CDR2 FQGNSA. The ends were cut back, 1 base at V and 1 base at J, with 16 bases in the middle. The CDR3 loop spans 17 amino acids. This chain's CDR3 is CASSLGYDLGVNYGYTF. DNA of the CDR3: TGTGCCAGCAGCTTAGGCTACGACCTGGGAGTTAACTATGGCTACACCTTC.

This clonotype occurred a few times. The gene calls are TRBV11-2 and TRBJ2-3; 8 bases fit TRBD1. V dropped 1 base and J dropped 5; count of bases not matched to a gene: 2. This CDR3 contains 14 residues. Per the germline V gene, CDR1 is SGHAT and CDR2 is FQNNGV. CDR3 bases: TGTGCCAGCAGCTTAGTAGGACAGGGAGATACGCAGTATTTT. Amino acids: CASSLVGQGDTQYF.

The chain carries TRBV12-3 or TRBV12-4 and TRBJ2-1; TRBD2 aligns across 7 bases. Trimming cost V 10 bases and J 3 bases; bases outside gene matches: 12. The CDR3 contains 15 residues. CDR3 nucleotide sequence: TGTGCCACCTCCAAGGGCGGCGGGGGCTACAATGAGCAGTTCTTC. This codes for CATSKGGGGYNEQFF.

This clonotype was observed a few times. J is TRBJ2-5 and V is TRBV7-6; D perhaps matches TRBD1 (5 bases). Trimming left V 5 bases short and J 5 bases short, with 9 bases between. This CDR3 spans 12 amino acids. In germline, CDR1 is SGHVS, CDR2 FNYEAQ. CDR3 region: CASSEQEETQYF. CDR3 coding DNA: TGTGCCAGCAGCGAACAGGAGGAGACCCAGTACTTC.

This chain joins TRBV20-1 and TRBJ2-1; possible D gene TRBD2, 5 bases. The CDR3 has 14 residues. V shed 5 bases and J shed 0 bases, with 11 bases lying between them. CDR1 is DFQATT and CDR2 is SNEGSKA in the germline V gene (reference sequence). This CDR3 reads CSAERRSSYNEQFF. DNA for the CDR3: TGCAGTGCTGAGCGGAGAAGCTCCTACAATGAGCAGTTCTTC.

Note on this clonotype: The germline gene is not matched at one end of the junction; a read error may be the cause. The chain combines TRBV29-1 with TRBJ1-5, with D tentatively TRBD1 (5 bases). Germline V gene sequence: CDR1 SQVTM, CDR2 ANQGSEA. The CDR3 has 15 amino acids. The CDR3 DNA sequence: TGCAGCGTGGAAGACAGATTGAGGAGCAATCAGCCCCAGCATTTT. It yields the protein CSVEDRLRSNQPQHF. The whole variable domain, filled in from reference TRBV29-1 and TRBJ1-5, reads SAVISQKPSRDICQRGTSLTIQCQVDSQVTMMFWYRQQPGQSLTLIATANQGSEATYESGFVIDKFPISRPNLTFSTLTVSNMSPEDSSIYLCSVEDRLRSNQPQHFGDGTRLSIL.

This clonotype appeared a single time. The chain employs TRBV6-6 and TRBJ2-7; D gene ambiguous. V was clipped by 6 bases and J by 7 bases, with 22 bases between them. The V gene's germline CDR1 is MNHNY and CDR2 SVGAGI (reference sequence). The length of the CDR3 is 15 residues. CDR3 residues: CASRYRETLHNEQYF. DNA for the CDR3: TGTGCCAGCAGGTATAGGGAAACGCTGCACAATGAGCAGTACTTC.

The chain has TRBV5-1 and TRBJ1-2; 10 nucleotides line up with TRBD1. CDR3 size: 14 residues. With 0 bases clipped from V and 7 bases from J, the junction kept 3 bases outside the gene matches. In germline, CDR1 is SGHRS, CDR2 YFSETQ. The CDR3 here is CASSLGQGAVGYTF. DNA of the CDR3: TGCGCCAGCAGCTTGGGACAGGGGGCGGTTGGCTACACCTTC.

The gene calls are TRBV10-2 and TRBJ2-1; 8 positions agree with TRBD2. V lost 0 bases to trimming and J lost 0 bases; unmatched junction nucleotides: 13. The CDR3 is 20 amino acids. In germline, CDR1 is WSHSY, CDR2 SAAADI. CDR3 in amino acids: CASSESGIAGSLSSYNEQFF. The CDR3 nucleotides read TGCGCCAGCAGTGAGTCGGGAATAGCGGGGAGTTTGAGCTCCTACAATGAGCAGTTCTTC.

CDR3 loop: CASSYYPSYNEQYF. For the CDR3, the DNA is TGTGCCAGCAGTTACTACCCTTCCTACAATGAGCAGTACTTC. This chain connects TRBV6-2 or TRBV6-3 to TRBJ2-7, with D unresolved. This CDR3 is built from 14 residues. From germline, CDR1 is MNHEY and CDR2 SVGEGT. With 1 base removed from V and 7 bases from J, the gap between germline ends came to 14 bases.

As DNA, the CDR3 is TGTGCCAGCAGTTTAGAGCTTACAGGGGGCATTAGGTCACCCCTCCACTTT. Its protein is CASSLELTGGIRSPLHF. V is TRBV12-3 or TRBV12-4 and J is TRBJ1-6; 9 bases align to TRBD1. V lost 1 base to trimming and J lost 10 bases; unmatched junction nucleotides: 11. The CDR3 has 17 residues.

This clonotype was counted ten times or more. The chain joins TRBV7-9 to TRBJ2-3; TRBD1 might be the D (6 bases). Germline V CDR1 and CDR2: SEHNR, FQNEAQ (reference sequence). This CDR3 has 17 amino acids. V was trimmed by 1 base and J by 0 bases, leaving 14 bases between them. DNA for the CDR3: TGTGCCAGCAGCTTAGGGACCGGGACATCGAGCACAGATACGCAGTATTTT. It encodes CASSLGTGTSSTDTQYF.

This clonotype turned up a few times. The rearrangement uses TRBV29-1 and TRBJ2-1, with 7 nucleotides matching TRBD2. Trimming at V came to 3 bases and at J to 5 bases, leaving 13 bases not matched to a gene. Germline V gene sequence: CDR1 SQVTM, CDR2 ANQGSEA. The CDR3 covers 16 residues. CDR3 sequence reads: CSVDILVGGLHNEQFF. CDR3 coding DNA: TGCAGCGTTGATATTCTAGTGGGAGGGCTTCACAATGAGCAGTTCTTC.

The chain carries TRBV7-9 and TRBJ2-5; D tentatively fits TRBD1 or TRBD2 (6 bases each). The CDR3 is 16 residues long. V lost 1 base and J 6 bases, leaving 18 bases between the germline ends. The germline gives CDR1 SEHNR, CDR2 FQNEAQ (reference sequence). The DNA of the CDR3 is TGTGCCAGCAGCTTAGAGTCGGGGGCTGGGGAAAAGACCCAGTACTTC. It codes for CASSLESGAGEKTQYF.

This clonotype was counted a few times. V and J are TRBV21-1 and TRBJ2-3. TRBV21-1 is designated a pseudogene. The CDR3 runs 17 residues. CDR3 sequence reads: CASSKSRAAGERDTQYF. The CDR3, as DNA: TGTGCCAGCAGCAAATCTCGCGCGGCCGGAGAAAGAGATACGCAGTATTTT.

The V call is TRBV2, the J call TRBJ1-2; 7 nucleotides match TRBD1. The germline V gene encodes CDR1 SNHLY and CDR2 FYNNEI. The CDR3 is made up of 11 amino acids. The ends lost 7 bases at V and 7 bases at J; junction bases unmatched: 3. The CDR3 sequence is CASTYRGGYTF. CDR3 DNA: TGTGCCAGCACCTACAGGGGTGGCTACACCTTC.

Points on this clonotype: This could be a read error, since a much larger clone is one nucleotide away. The chain uses TRBV6-6 and TRBJ2-1; the D gene could be TRBD1 or TRBD2 (5 bases each). The CDR3 is 17 amino acids. CDR1 is MNHNY and CDR2 is SVGAGI in the germline V gene (reference sequence). The CDR3 reads CASRLWTGLSSNNEQFF. Written as DNA, the CDR3 is TGTGCCAGCAGACTTTGGACGGGGCTGAGCTCCAACAATGAGCAGTTCTTC.